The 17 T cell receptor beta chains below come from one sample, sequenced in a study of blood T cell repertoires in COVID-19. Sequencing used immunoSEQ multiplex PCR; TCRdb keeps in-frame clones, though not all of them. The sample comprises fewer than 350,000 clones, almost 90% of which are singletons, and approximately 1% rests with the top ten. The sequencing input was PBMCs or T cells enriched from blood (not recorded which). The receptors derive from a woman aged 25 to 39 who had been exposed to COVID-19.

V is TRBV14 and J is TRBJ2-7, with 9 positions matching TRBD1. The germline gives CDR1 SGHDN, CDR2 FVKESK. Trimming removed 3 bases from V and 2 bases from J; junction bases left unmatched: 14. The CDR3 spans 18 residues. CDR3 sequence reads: CASSHPSGRDRDPYEQYF. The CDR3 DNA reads TGTGCCAGCAGCCACCCCTCCGGACGGGACAGGGACCCCTACGAGCAGTACTTC.

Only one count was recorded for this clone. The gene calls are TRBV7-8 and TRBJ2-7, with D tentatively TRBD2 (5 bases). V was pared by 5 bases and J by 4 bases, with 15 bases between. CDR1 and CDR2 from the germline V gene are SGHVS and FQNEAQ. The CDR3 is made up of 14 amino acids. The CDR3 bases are TGTGCCAGCAGCCCCTCAGAGGGATGGTACGAGCAGTACTTC. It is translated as CASSPSEGWYEQYF.

The CDR3 DNA follows: TGTGCCACCCCGGGACAGGTTCACTATGGCTACACCTTC. It specifies CATPGQVHYGYTF. The genes are TRBV27 and TRBJ1-2, with 8 bases identical to TRBD1. CDR1 and CDR2 from the germline V gene are MNHEY and SMNVEV (reference sequence). The CDR3 has 13 residues. With V trimmed by 10 bases and J by 3 bases, 7 bases remained unmatched.

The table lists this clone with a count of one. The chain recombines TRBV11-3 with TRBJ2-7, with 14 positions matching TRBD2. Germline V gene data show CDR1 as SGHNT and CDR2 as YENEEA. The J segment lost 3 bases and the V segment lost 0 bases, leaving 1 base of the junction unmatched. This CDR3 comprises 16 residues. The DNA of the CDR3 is TGTGCCAGCAGCTTAGATGGGACTAGCGGGAGCTACGAGCAGTACTTC. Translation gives CASSLDGTSGSYEQYF.

Written as DNA, the CDR3 is TGTGCCTGGAGAACGAGAAGCTATGGCTACACCTTC. It codes for CAWRTRSYGYTF. The V gene is TRBV30, the J gene TRBJ1-2; D is unclear. This CDR3 contains 12 residues. Germline CDR1 reads GTSNPN; CDR2 reads SVGIG (reference sequence). Trimming removed 3 bases from V and 4 bases from J, with 9 bases in between.

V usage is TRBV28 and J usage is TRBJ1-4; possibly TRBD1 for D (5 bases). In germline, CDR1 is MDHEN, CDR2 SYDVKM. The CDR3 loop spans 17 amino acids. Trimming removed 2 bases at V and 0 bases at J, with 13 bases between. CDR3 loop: CASSLVPGRPTNEKLFF. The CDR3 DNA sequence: TGTGCCAGCAGTTTAGTCCCAGGGCGGCCAACTAATGAAAAACTGTTTTTT.

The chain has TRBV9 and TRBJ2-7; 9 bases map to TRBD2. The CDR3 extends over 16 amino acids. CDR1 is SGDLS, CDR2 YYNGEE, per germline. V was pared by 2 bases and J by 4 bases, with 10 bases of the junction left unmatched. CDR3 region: CASSVGLGREGYEQYF. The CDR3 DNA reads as TGTGCCAGCAGCGTGGGCCTTGGGCGGGAGGGGTACGAGCAGTACTTC.

DNA for the CDR3: TGTGCCAGCAGTGACCAGGGCGGCAATGGAAACACCATATATTTT. Its protein is CASSDQGGNGNTIYF. The chain recombines TRBV6-4 with TRBJ1-3; tentatively, D is TRBD1 (5 bases). Looked up from germline, CDR1 is MRHNA and CDR2 is SNTAGT. The V gene lost 2 bases and the J gene lost 3 bases, with 11 bases spanning the gap. This CDR3 is 15 amino acids long.

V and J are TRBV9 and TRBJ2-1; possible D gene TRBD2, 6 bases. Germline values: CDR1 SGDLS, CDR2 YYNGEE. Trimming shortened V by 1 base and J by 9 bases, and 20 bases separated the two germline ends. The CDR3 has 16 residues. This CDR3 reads CASSVSAGSGVGEQFF. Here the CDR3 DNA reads TGTGCCAGCAGCGTATCTGCGGGATCGGGGGTTGGTGAGCAGTTCTTC.

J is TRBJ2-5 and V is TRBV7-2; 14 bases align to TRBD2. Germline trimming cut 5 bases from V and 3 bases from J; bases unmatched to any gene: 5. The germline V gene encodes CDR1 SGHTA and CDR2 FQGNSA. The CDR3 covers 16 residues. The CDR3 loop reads CASSTGLAGGKETQYF. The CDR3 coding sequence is TGTGCCAGCAGCACTGGACTAGCGGGAGGAAAAGAGACCCAGTACTTC. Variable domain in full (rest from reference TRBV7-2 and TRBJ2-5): GAGVSQSPSNKVTEKGKDVELRCDPISGHTALYWYRQSLGQGLEFLIYFQGNSAPDKSGLPSDRFSAERTGGSVSTLTIQRTQQEDSAVYLCASSTGLAGGKETQYFGPGTRLLVL.

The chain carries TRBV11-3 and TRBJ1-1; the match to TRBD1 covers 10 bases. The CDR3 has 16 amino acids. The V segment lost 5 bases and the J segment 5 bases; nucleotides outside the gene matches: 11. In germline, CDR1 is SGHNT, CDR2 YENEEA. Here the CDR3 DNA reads TGTGCCAGCAGCGGGTGGACAGGGGGAAGAGAAACTGAAGCTTTCTTT. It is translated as CASSGWTGGRETEAFF. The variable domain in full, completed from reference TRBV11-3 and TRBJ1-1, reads EAGVVQSPRYKIIEKKQPVAFWCNPISGHNTLYWYLQNLGQGPELLIRYENEEAVDDSQLPKDRFSAERLKGVDSTLKIQPAELGDSAVYLCASSGWTGGRETEAFFGQGTRLTVV.

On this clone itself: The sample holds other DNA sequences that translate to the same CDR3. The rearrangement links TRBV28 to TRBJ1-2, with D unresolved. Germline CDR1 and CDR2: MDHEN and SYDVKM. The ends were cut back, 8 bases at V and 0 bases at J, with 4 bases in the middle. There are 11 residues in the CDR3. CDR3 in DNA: TGTGCCAGCGGCACTAACTATGGCTACACCTTC. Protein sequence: CASGTNYGYTF.

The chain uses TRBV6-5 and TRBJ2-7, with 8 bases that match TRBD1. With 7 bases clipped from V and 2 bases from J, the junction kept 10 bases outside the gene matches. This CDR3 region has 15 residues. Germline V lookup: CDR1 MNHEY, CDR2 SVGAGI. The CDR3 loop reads CASKGQGSRTYEQYF. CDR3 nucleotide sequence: TGTGCCAGCAAAGGACAGGGATCAAGAACCTACGAGCAGTACTTC.

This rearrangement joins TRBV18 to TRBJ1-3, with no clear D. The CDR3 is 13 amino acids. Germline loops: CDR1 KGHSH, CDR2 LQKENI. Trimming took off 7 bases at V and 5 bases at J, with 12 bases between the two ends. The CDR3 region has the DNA TGTGCCAGCTTGCCTAACCACCGAAACACCATATATTTT. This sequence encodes CASLPNHRNTIYF.

This CDR3 reads CAISEGQVGTYEQYF. CDR3 coding DNA: TGTGCCATCAGCGAGGGACAGGTGGGCACCTACGAGCAGTACTTC. This chain connects TRBV10-3 to TRBJ2-7; 8 bases line up with TRBD1. Trimming removed 6 bases from V and 2 bases from J; junction bases left unmatched: 9. CDR3 length: 15 amino acids. CDR1 is ENHRY, CDR2 SYGVKD, per germline.

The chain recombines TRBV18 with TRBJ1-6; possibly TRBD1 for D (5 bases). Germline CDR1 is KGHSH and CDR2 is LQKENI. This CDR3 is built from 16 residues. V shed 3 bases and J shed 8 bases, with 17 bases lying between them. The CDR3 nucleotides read TGTGCCAGCTCACCTTTACAGGCCCGGAGGGATTCACCCCTCCACTTT. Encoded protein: CASSPLQARRDSPLHF.

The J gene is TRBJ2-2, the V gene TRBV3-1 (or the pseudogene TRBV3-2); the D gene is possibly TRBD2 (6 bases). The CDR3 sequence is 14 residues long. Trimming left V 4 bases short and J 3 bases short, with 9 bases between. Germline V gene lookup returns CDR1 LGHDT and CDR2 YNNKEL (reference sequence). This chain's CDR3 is CASSRLEDTGELFF. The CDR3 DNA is TGTGCCAGCAGCCGACTAGAGGACACCGGGGAGCTGTTTTTT.